This TCR beta chain came from a study of T cells in Graves' hyperthyroidism and ophthalmopathy. Turning to the study itself: Before any treatment, at initial diagnosis, peripheral blood was collected.

The table lists this clonotype with many counts. Using RNA transcripts as the source, TCR beta CDR3 regions were amplified. Carried out on the TCR CDR3, a first-round RT-PCR used the HTBI primer set. Using its own MiXCR run on the multiplex PCR reads, TCRdb lists one record per CDR3 protein. The table has 500,000 to 650,000 distinct CDR3 sequences, approximately 14% seen once. Germline CDR1 reads MNHEY; CDR2 reads SMNVEV (reference sequence). This CDR3 is built from 13 residues. V dropped 5 bases and J dropped 3 bases, with 11 bases sitting between them. This sequence joins TRBV27 and TRBJ2-7; no reliable D call. Sequencing was performed on blood. The source of this sequence is a woman in her forties or fifties with Graves' ophthalmopathy. In DNA, the CDR3 is TGTGCCAGCAGTACCTACAGAGACTACGAGCAGTACTTC. It translates to CASSTYRDYEQYF.